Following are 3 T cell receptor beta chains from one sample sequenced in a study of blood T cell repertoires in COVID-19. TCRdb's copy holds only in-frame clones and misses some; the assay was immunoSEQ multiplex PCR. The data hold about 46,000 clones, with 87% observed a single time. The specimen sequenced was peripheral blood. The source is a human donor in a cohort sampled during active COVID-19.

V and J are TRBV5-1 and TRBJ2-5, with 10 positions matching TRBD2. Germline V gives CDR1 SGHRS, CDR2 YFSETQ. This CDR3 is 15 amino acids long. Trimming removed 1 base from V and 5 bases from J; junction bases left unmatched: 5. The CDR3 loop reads CASSLTSGNIETQYF. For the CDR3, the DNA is TGCGCCAGCAGCTTGACTAGCGGGAACATCGAGACCCAGTACTTC.

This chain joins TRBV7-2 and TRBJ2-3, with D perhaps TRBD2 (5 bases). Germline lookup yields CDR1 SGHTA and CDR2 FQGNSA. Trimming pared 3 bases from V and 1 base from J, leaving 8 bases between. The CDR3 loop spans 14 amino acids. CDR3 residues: CASSLSGGTDTQYF. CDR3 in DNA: TGTGCCAGCAGCTTGAGCGGAGGCACAGATACGCAGTATTTT.

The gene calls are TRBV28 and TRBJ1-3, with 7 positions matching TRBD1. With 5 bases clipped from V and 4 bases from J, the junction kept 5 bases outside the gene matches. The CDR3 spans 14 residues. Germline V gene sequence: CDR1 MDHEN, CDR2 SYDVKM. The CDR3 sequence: CASSQNRGGNTIYF. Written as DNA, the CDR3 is TGTGCCAGCAGTCAAAACAGGGGAGGAAACACCATATATTTT.